This TCR beta chain came from a study of OX40 agonist ivuxolimab in advanced cancers. Background on the study: Patients in dose escalation had liver, melanoma, kidney or head and neck cancers. Three patients, one with hepatocellular carcinoma and two with cutaneous melanoma, achieved partial responses.

The CDR3 extends over 13 amino acids. Trimming cost V 0 bases and J 1 base, with 1 base left between them. CDR1 and CDR2 (germline): MNHEY, SVGAGI. Measured with immunoSEQ multiplex PCR; TCRdb has only the in-frame clones, and not every one. The sample has about 22,000 clones, 70% to 90% seen once; the top ten hold around a quarter. Cycle 7 day 1, cycle 4 day 1, and baseline were the timepoints at which blood was sampled. Sequenced material: CD4+ or CD8+ T cells sorted from blood, taken in a trial of the OX40 agonist ivuxolimab. The chain couples TRBV6-5 to TRBJ1-3; the D is unclear. The TCR sequence derives from an adult with an advanced solid tumor such as melanoma, head and neck, liver or kidney cancer. As DNA, the CDR3 is TGTGCCAGCAGTTACTCGTCTGGAAACACCATATATTTT. It translates to CASSYSSGNTIYF.